These 22 T cell receptor beta chains came from one sample sequenced in a study of identifying expanded T cells in peripheral blood. Produced via immunoSEQ multiplex PCR; TCRdb's table is partial and in-frame only. The table has around 81,000 clones, around 83% seen once; the top ten hold approximately 4.5%. Sequenced: blood. The receptor set was obtained from a person aged 18 to 70 in good health.

The V gene is TRBV28, the J gene TRBJ1-2; TRBD1 aligns across 8 bases. Germline-derived CDR1 and CDR2 are MDHEN and SYDVKM. The CDR3 runs 16 residues. The junction had 12 bases not matched to a gene; V was cut back by 6 bases and J by 3 bases. For the CDR3, the DNA is TGTGCCAGCAGCAGAGCGGGACAGGCGACCTACTATGGCTACACCTTC. Amino acids: CASSRAGQATYYGYTF.

Concerning this clone: This sample also contains other DNA sequences that code for the same CDR3. The chain recombines TRBV19 with TRBJ2-1, with D perhaps TRBD1 (6 bases). CDR1 is LNHDA, CDR2 SQIVND, per germline (reference sequence). Trimming removed 4 bases at V and 6 bases at J, with 13 bases between. This CDR3 contains 14 residues. The CDR3 loop is CASSSRQGFNEQFF. In DNA form, the CDR3 reads TGTGCCAGTAGTAGTCGGCAGGGGTTCAATGAGCAGTTCTTC. Using reference TRBV19 and TRBJ2-1 for the parts outside the CDR3, the full variable domain is DGGITQSPKYLFRKEGQNVTLSCEQNLNHDAMYWYRQDPGQGLRLIYYSQIVNDFQKGDIAEGYSVSREKKESFPLTVTSAQKNPTAFYLCASSSRQGFNEQFFGPGTRLTVL.

The chain carries TRBV4-3 and TRBJ1-1; D is unresolved. Trimming took off 4 bases at V and 3 bases at J, with 15 bases between the two ends. The CDR3 loop spans 15 amino acids. In germline, CDR1 is LGHNA, CDR2 YSLEER. The CDR3 is CASSLTPNRDTEAFF. The CDR3 DNA reads TGCGCCAGCAGCCTAACACCTAACCGGGACACTGAAGCTTTCTTT.

The chain has TRBV6-4 and TRBJ2-1, with 12 bases aligning to TRBD2. Germline V lookup: CDR1 MRHNA, CDR2 SNTAGT. V lost 5 bases to trimming and J lost 3 bases; unmatched junction nucleotides: 2. This CDR3 region has 15 residues. CDR3 amino acids: CASSTSGGLYNEQFF. The CDR3 nucleotides are TGTGCCAGCAGTACTAGCGGGGGGCTCTACAATGAGCAGTTCTTC.

The gene calls are TRBV7-9 and TRBJ1-5; D remains ambiguous. Deletions cut 5 bases from V and 3 bases from J, with 8 bases between. The CDR3 totals 13 residues. CDR1 SEHNR and CDR2 FQNEAQ come from the germline V gene (reference sequence). The chain's CDR3 is CASSRSYNQPQHF. The CDR3 coding sequence is TGTGCCAGCAGCCGATCTTACAATCAGCCCCAGCATTTT. The full variable domain, completed using reference TRBV7-9 and TRBJ1-5, is DTGVSQNPRHKITKRGQNVTFRCDPISEHNRLYWYRQTLGQGPEFLTYFQNEAQLEKSRLLSDRFSAERPKGSFSTLEIQRTEQGDSAMYLCASSRSYNQPQHFGDGTRLSIL.

The chain has TRBV18 and TRBJ1-5; D gene uncertain. Germline V gives CDR1 KGHSH, CDR2 LQKENI. Trimming cost V 6 bases and J 2 bases, with 17 bases left between them. The CDR3 totals 16 residues. CDR3 loop: CASSPGRAQGNQPQHF. The CDR3 DNA reads TGTGCCAGCTCTCCCGGGAGGGCTCAGGGCAATCAGCCCCAGCATTTT.

V usage is TRBV9 and J usage is TRBJ1-6; no reliable D call. This CDR3 has 15 amino acids. V dropped 0 bases and J dropped 1 base, with 5 bases sitting between them. Per the germline V gene, CDR1 is SGDLS and CDR2 is YYNGEE. Written as DNA, the CDR3 is TGTGCCAGCAGCGTAGGGGTATCCTATAATTCACCCCTCCACTTT. It specifies CASSVGVSYNSPLHF. Based on the CDR3 plus reference TRBV9 and TRBJ1-6, the full variable domain is DSGVTQTPKHLITATGQRVTLRCSPRSGDLSVYWYQQSLDQGLQFLIQYYNGEERAKGNILERFSAQQFPDLHSELNLSSLELGDSALYFCASSVGVSYNSPLHFGNGTRLTVT.

This rearrangement joins TRBV6-5 to TRBJ1-5; D not certain. V was shortened by 5 bases and J by 5 bases, with 7 bases between the two germline ends. Looked up from germline, CDR1 is MNHEY and CDR2 is SVGAGI. The CDR3 is 12 residues long. CDR3 DNA: TGTGCCAGCAGTCACCCGGATCAGCCCCAGCATTTT. Protein sequence: CASSHPDQPQHF.

The gene calls are TRBV10-3 and TRBJ1-4; 9 bases map to TRBD1. The CDR3 is made up of 13 amino acids. CDR1 and CDR2 (germline): ENHRY, SYGVKD. J was trimmed by 6 bases and V by 7 bases; bases with no gene match: 3. The CDR3 spells CAIMRDRDEKLFF. The CDR3 DNA reads as TGTGCCATCATGCGGGACAGGGATGAAAAACTGTTTTTT.

The chain uses TRBV5-6 and TRBJ2-6; D gene ambiguous. Trimming cost V 0 bases and J 0 bases, with 10 bases left between them. The germline gives CDR1 SGHDT, CDR2 YYEEEE. This CDR3 is 17 amino acids long. For the CDR3, the DNA is TGTGCCAGCAGCTTGGGACCGGGCCACTCTGGGGCCAACGTCCTGACTTTC. It specifies CASSLGPGHSGANVLTF.

The V call is TRBV30, the J call TRBJ2-5; tentative D call: TRBD2 (5 bases). This CDR3 is built from 12 residues. CDR1 is GTSNPN and CDR2 is SVGIG in the germline V gene (reference sequence). V dropped 2 bases and J dropped 4 bases, with 8 bases sitting between them. The CDR3 nucleotides are TGTGCCTGGAGTACGGGATCAGAGACCCAGTACTTC. The encoded protein is CAWSTGSETQYF.

This clone was recorded a few times. J is TRBJ2-2 and V is TRBV6-6; D assignment may be TRBD1 or TRBD2 (5 bases each). V dropped 0 bases and J dropped 6 bases, with 11 bases sitting between them. The germline V gene encodes CDR1 MNHNY and CDR2 SVGAGI (reference sequence). The CDR3 sequence is 15 residues long. CDR3 nucleotide sequence: TGTGCCAGCAGTTACTCGGGACCGCCCGCCGGGGAGCTGTTTTTT. Protein: CASSYSGPPAGELFF.

The chain links TRBV5-6 to TRBJ2-3, with D uncertain. The germline gives CDR1 SGHDT, CDR2 YYEEEE. This CDR3 is built from 12 residues. Trimming pared 2 bases from V and 2 bases from J, leaving 3 bases between. As DNA, the CDR3 is TGTGCCAGCAGCTTATACACAGATACGCAGTATTTT. It is translated as CASSLYTDTQYF.

V usage is TRBV5-4 and J usage is TRBJ2-7, with a tentative D call TRBD2 (6 bases). The CDR3 is 14 amino acids. Trimming took off 4 bases at V and 0 bases at J, with 11 bases between the two ends. Germline loops: CDR1 SGHNT, CDR2 YYREEE (reference sequence). The CDR3 spells CASSRRGSSYEQYF. The DNA of the CDR3 is TGTGCCAGCAGCCGCCGGGGGAGCTCCTACGAGCAGTACTTC.

This clone was seen just once. The J gene is TRBJ2-7, the V gene TRBV19; D unclear. This CDR3 has 13 amino acids. Germline-derived CDR1 and CDR2 are LNHDA and SQIVND (reference sequence). V lost 5 bases to trimming and J lost 0 bases, with 8 bases between them. CDR3 residues: CASSSSISYEQYF. The CDR3 DNA sequence: TGTGCCAGTAGTTCAAGTATCTCCTACGAGCAGTACTTC. Together with reference TRBV19 and TRBJ2-7, the CDR3 gives the full variable domain: DGGITQSPKYLFRKEGQNVTLSCEQNLNHDAMYWYRQDPGQGLRLIYYSQIVNDFQKGDIAEGYSVSREKKESFPLTVTSAQKNPTAFYLCASSSSISYEQYFGPGTRLTVT.

This clone has just a few counts. This chain joins TRBV20-1 and TRBJ1-1; no definite D call. Germline V CDR1 and CDR2: DFQATT, SNEGSKA (reference sequence). The ends were cut back, 1 base at V and 9 bases at J, with 9 bases in the middle. This CDR3 has 11 amino acids. The CDR3 sequence: CSARGLNQAFF. In DNA form, the CDR3 reads TGCAGTGCTAGAGGTTTAAACCAAGCTTTCTTT.

The chain recombines TRBV7-9 with TRBJ1-1, with D possibly TRBD1 on 5 matching bases. Germline V gives CDR1 SEHNR, CDR2 FQNEAQ (reference sequence). Trimming shortened V by 4 bases and J by 5 bases, and 14 bases separated the two germline ends. The CDR3 length is 14 residues. The chain's CDR3 is CASSWSRAGTEAFF. The DNA for the CDR3 is TGTGCCAGCAGCTGGAGCAGGGCGGGGACTGAAGCTTTCTTT.

CDR3 in DNA: TGTGCCAGCAGAGGTCAGGGGGTCATGAACACTGAAGCTTTCTTT. This gives the protein CASRGQGVMNTEAFF. This rearrangement joins TRBV2 to TRBJ1-1, with TRBD1 identical over 7 bases. CDR1 SNHLY and CDR2 FYNNEI come from the germline V gene. This CDR3 contains 15 residues. With V trimmed by 6 bases and J by 0 bases, 7 bases remained unmatched.

This chain joins TRBV7-9 and TRBJ1-1; TRBD1 agrees at 10 bases. The CDR3 runs to 14 residues. The V segment lost 5 bases and the J segment 5 bases; nucleotides outside the gene matches: 5. Looked up from germline, CDR1 is SEHNR and CDR2 is FQNEAQ (reference sequence). The CDR3 nucleotides are TGTGCCAGCAGCGTCCGGACAGGGGGGACTGAAGCTTTCTTT. It is translated as CASSVRTGGTEAFF.

The genes are TRBV18 and TRBJ1-2; 10 bases map to TRBD1. The J segment lost 4 bases and the V segment lost 0 bases, leaving 2 bases of the junction unmatched. Germline V gene data show CDR1 as KGHSH and CDR2 as LQKENI. The length of the CDR3 is 15 residues. CDR3 residues: CASSPPGTGVYGYTF. Written as DNA, the CDR3 is TGTGCCAGCTCACCACCTGGGACAGGGGTCTATGGCTACACCTTC.

This clone was observed a single time. This chain links TRBV4-3 with TRBJ2-7; D possibly corresponds to TRBD1 (5 bases). CDR3 length equals 14 residues. V lost 3 bases, J lost 1 base, and 10 bases lay in between. Germline V lookup: CDR1 LGHNA, CDR2 YSLEER. In DNA form, the CDR3 reads TGCGCCAGCAGCCACCTCGACAGTTCCTACGAGCAGTACTTC. It yields the protein CASSHLDSSYEQYF.

This chain joins TRBV9 and TRBJ2-1; D perhaps matches TRBD2 (5 bases). In germline, CDR1 is SGDLS, CDR2 YYNGEE. Trimming pared 0 bases from V and 4 bases from J, leaving 14 bases between. This CDR3 region has 16 residues. The CDR3 loop reads CASSVAGNGWYNEQFF. The CDR3, as DNA: TGTGCCAGCAGCGTAGCGGGGAACGGTTGGTACAATGAGCAGTTCTTC.